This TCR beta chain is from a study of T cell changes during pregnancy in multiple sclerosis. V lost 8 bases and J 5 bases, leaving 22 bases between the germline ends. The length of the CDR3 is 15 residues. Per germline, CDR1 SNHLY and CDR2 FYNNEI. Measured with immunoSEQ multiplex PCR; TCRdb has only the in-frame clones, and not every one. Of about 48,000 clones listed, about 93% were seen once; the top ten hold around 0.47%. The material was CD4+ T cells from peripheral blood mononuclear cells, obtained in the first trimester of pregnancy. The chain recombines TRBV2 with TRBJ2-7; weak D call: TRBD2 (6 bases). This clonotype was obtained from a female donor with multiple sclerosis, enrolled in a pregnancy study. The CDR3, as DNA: TGTGCCAGCGAATGGAGGGCAGTTTCAGTCGACGAGCAGTACTTC. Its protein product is CASEWRAVSVDEQYF.